This TCR beta chain was observed in a study of blood T cell repertoires in COVID-19. Recruits, aged 18 to 89 years, lived in under 25 US areas. Assignments of participants to cohorts depended upon their own reported clinical history. For recovered donors of Cohort 3, there were two negative PCRs, clearance, or symptom resolution. Germline-derived CDR1 and CDR2 are SGHRS and YFSETQ. The CDR3 has 17 residues. The J segment lost 1 base and the V segment lost 1 base, leaving 8 bases of the junction unmatched. Produced via immunoSEQ multiplex PCR; TCRdb's table is partial and in-frame only. In the table there are approximately 210,000 clones, roughly nine tenths of which are singletons.

The clonotype comes from a woman in her 30s who had recovered from COVID-19. This rearrangement joins TRBV5-1 to TRBJ2-5, with TRBD2 matching 9 bases. Input material: PBMCs or T cells enriched from blood (not recorded which). The CDR3 DNA reads TGCGCCAGCAGCTTGATCGGGACTAGCCCTGCCCAAGAGACCCAGTACTTC. Protein: CASSLIGTSPAQETQYF.